A single sample is the source of the 13 T cell receptor beta chains below, sequenced in a study of T cells in Graves' hyperthyroidism and ophthalmopathy. Amplified TCR beta CDR3 regions came from RNA transcripts. Initially, a first-round RT-PCR of the TCR CDR3 employed the HTBI primer set. TCRdb independently ran MiXCR on the multiplex PCR reads; one entry per CDR3 protein. The data show about 840,000 distinct CDR3 sequences, roughly 40% seen once. Sequencing was performed on blood. The source of these receptors is a man between 18 and 35 years old with Graves' hyperthyroidism.

This clonotype was detected ten times or more. This chain uses TRBV19 with TRBJ1-5; no reliable D call. The V end lost 3 bases, the J end lost 1 base, and 10 bases lay between the germline ends. The CDR3 contains 15 residues. The germline gives CDR1 LNHDA, CDR2 SQIVND (reference sequence). In nucleotides, the CDR3 is TGTGCCAGTAGTATCTGGGGAAGGAGCAATCAGCCCCAGCATTTT. As protein: CASSIWGRSNQPQHF.

The V and J genes are TRBV29-1 and TRBJ1-4; D is undetermined. Trimming left V 7 bases short and J 2 bases short, with 14 bases between. Per germline, CDR1 SQVTM and CDR2 ANQGSEA. This CDR3 spans 14 amino acids. In nucleotides, the CDR3 is TGCAGCGCCAGCAGTTTCGCCACTAATGAAAAACTGTTTTTT. This codes for CSASSFATNEKLFF.

The chain carries TRBV6-5 and TRBJ1-1, with unresolved D. Trimming took 7 bases from V and 2 from J, leaving 14 bases between them. Germline V gene data show CDR1 as MNHEY and CDR2 as SVGAGI. This CDR3 is built from 14 residues. The CDR3 is CASTQGNPNTEAFF. The CDR3 DNA sequence: TGTGCCAGCACCCAAGGGAATCCCAACACTGAAGCTTTCTTT.

The chain carries TRBV10-3 and TRBJ1-5, with D perhaps matching TRBD1 (5 bases). Trimming shortened V by 3 bases and J by 0 bases, and 9 bases separated the two germline ends. Germline V gene lookup returns CDR1 ENHRY and CDR2 SYGVKD. This CDR3 has 15 residues. The CDR3 protein is CAISDQGDSNQPQHF. CDR3 coding DNA: TGTGCCATCAGTGATCAAGGGGATAGCAATCAGCCCCAGCATTTT.

This clonotype has just a few counts. This sequence joins TRBV5-4 and TRBJ1-2, with a possible D match to TRBD1 (6 bases). V lost 4 bases and J 6 bases, leaving 22 bases between the germline ends. Germline V gene data show CDR1 as SGHNT and CDR2 as YYREEE (reference sequence). This CDR3 is 16 amino acids long. The CDR3 sequence: CASSPTGPTSGDGYTF. CDR3 DNA: TGTGCCAGCAGCCCGACAGGTCCTACCTCGGGGGATGGCTACACCTTC.

The chain links TRBV2 to TRBJ1-3; the D gene is possibly TRBD1 (6 bases). V was shortened by 6 bases and J by 0 bases, with 12 bases between the two germline ends. The CDR3 length is 15 residues. Germline CDR1 SNHLY, CDR2 FYNNEI. This chain's CDR3 is CASRGRGASGNTIYF. CDR3 coding DNA: TGTGCCAGCAGAGGGAGGGGGGCCTCTGGAAACACCATATATTTT.

The V call is TRBV15, the J call TRBJ2-7, with 9 nucleotides matching TRBD1. CDR3 size: 16 residues. The ends lost 5 bases at V and 2 bases at J; junction bases unmatched: 10. Germline CDR1 LNHNV, CDR2 YYDKDF (reference sequence). CDR3 protein: CATSVGDRALTYEQYF. Here the CDR3 DNA reads TGTGCCACCAGCGTCGGGGACAGGGCTCTCACCTACGAGCAGTACTTC. Combining the CDR3 with reference TRBV15 and TRBJ2-7 gives the whole variable domain DAMVIQNPRYQVTQFGKPVTLSCSQTLNHNVMYWYQQKSSQAPKLLFHYYDKDFNNEADTPDNFQSRRPNTSFCFLDIRSPGLGDTAMYLCATSVGDRALTYEQYFGPGTRLTVT.

This clonotype was detected ten times or more. This chain uses TRBV29-1 with TRBJ2-5; D gene uncertain. Trimming took 6 bases from V and 5 from J, leaving 7 bases between them. Germline-derived CDR1 and CDR2 are SQVTM and ANQGSEA. The CDR3 sequence is 10 residues long. The CDR3 reads CSVERETQYF. Here the CDR3 DNA reads TGCAGCGTCGAACGGGAGACCCAGTACTTC.

This rearrangement joins TRBV29-1 to TRBJ1-2, with 12 bases aligning to TRBD1. The CDR3 length is 11 residues. Per the germline V gene, CDR1 is SQVTM and CDR2 is ANQGSEA. Trimming took 4 bases from V and 13 from J; bases not matched to a gene: 4. As DNA, the CDR3 is TGCAGCGTTGGGGGACAGGGGGCATCCACCTTC. Its translation: CSVGGQGASTF.

The chain links TRBV12-3 or TRBV12-4 to TRBJ2-5, with 8 positions matching TRBD2. The CDR3 has 14 amino acids. The V gene end was trimmed by 6 bases and the J gene end by 6 bases; junction bases not matched to a gene: 9. The CDR3 nucleotides are TGTGCCAGCAGCGCCTACGCGGGGGGTAAGACCCAGTACTTC. Translating it yields CASSAYAGGKTQYF.

V gene TRBV7-6 combines with J gene TRBJ2-7; D gene uncertain. V was cut by 1 base and J by 3 bases, with 10 bases left in between. Germline lookup yields CDR1 SGHVS and CDR2 FNYEAQ. The CDR3 extends over 14 amino acids. Here the CDR3 reads CASSLDSSFYEQYF. As DNA, the CDR3 is TGTGCCAGCAGCTTAGACAGCTCCTTCTACGAGCAGTACTTC.

This clonotype was counted between two and nine times. The chain has TRBV5-1 and TRBJ1-4; no clear D. The germline V gene encodes CDR1 SGHRS and CDR2 YFSETQ. CDR3 length equals 15 residues. The V and J ends lost 4 bases and 4 bases respectively, with 14 bases between them. The CDR3 sequence: CASSPTHDRNEKLFF. The CDR3 coding sequence is TGCGCCAGCAGCCCTACACACGATCGTAATGAAAAACTGTTTTTT.

This clonotype was seen ten or more times. The chain combines TRBV25-1 with TRBJ1-2; D is uncertain. CDR3 length: 13 amino acids. Looked up from germline, CDR1 is MGHDK and CDR2 is SYGVNS. Trimming took off 2 bases at V and 4 bases at J, with 8 bases between the two ends. The CDR3 region is CASSEGWSYGYTF. DNA of the CDR3: TGTGCCAGCAGTGAAGGGTGGAGCTATGGCTACACCTTC.